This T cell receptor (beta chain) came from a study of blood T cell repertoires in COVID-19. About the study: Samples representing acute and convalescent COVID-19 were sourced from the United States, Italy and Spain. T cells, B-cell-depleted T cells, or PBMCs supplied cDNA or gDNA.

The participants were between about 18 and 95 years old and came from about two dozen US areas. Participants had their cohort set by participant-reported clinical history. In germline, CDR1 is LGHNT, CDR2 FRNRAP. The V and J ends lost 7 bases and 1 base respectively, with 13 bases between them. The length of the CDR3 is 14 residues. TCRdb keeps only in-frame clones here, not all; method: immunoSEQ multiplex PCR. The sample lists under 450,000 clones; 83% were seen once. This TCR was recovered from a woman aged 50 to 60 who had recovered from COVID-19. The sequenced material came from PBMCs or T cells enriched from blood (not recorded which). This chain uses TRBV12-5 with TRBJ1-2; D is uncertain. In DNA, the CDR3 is TGTGCTAGTGACTGGGGAGGAGTTAACTATGGCTACACCTTC. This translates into CASDWGGVNYGYTF.